This is a list of T cell receptor beta chains from one sample in a study of blood T cell repertoires in COVID-19. The assay was immunoSEQ multiplex PCR, and TCRdb's table has in-frame clones only and misses some. Of tens of thousands of clones listed, 91% are singletons. The specimen sequenced was peripheral blood. These receptor sequences come from a woman older than 75 with acute or convalescent COVID-19. Both conserved end residues are part of each CDR3. The order of the fields is D gene, J gene, clone size, V gene, CDR3 DNA, CDR3 protein. D genes are given only for firm matches. A clone size is listed for some rows: how often the clone was seen (once, few, many), or a class if it is expanded.

-	TRBJ1-5	-	TRBV19	TGTGCCAGTAGTATACAGGGTTTTAATCAGCCCCAGCATTTT	CASSIQGFNQPQHF
TRBD2	TRBJ2-3	-	TRBV19	TGTGCCAGTACCCCGCGGGGGGCAGATACGCAGTATTTT	CASTPRGADTQYF
-	TRBJ2-1	-	TRBV7-2	TGTGCCAGCAGCTTAAACTTGAGGTACAATGAGCAGTTCTTC	CASSLNLRYNEQFF
TRBD1	TRBJ1-2	few	TRBV7-2	TGTGCCAGCAGCTCCTTAGACAGGGGGCAGGGTGGCTACACCTTC	CASSSLDRGQGGYTF
TRBD1	TRBJ1-6	once	TRBV4-3	TGCGCCAGCAGCCAATACTACGAGGGGGCGAATTCACCCCTCCACTTT	CASSQYYEGANSPLHF
-	TRBJ1-1	-	TRBV19	TGTGCCAGTAGTATCATGGCAGGGGACAACACTGAAGCTTTCTTT	CASSIMAGDNTEAFF
TRBD1	TRBJ1-2	-	TRBV12-5	TGTGCTAGTGGTCTGACAGGGACGCGCTACACCTTC	CASGLTGTRYTF
TRBD1	TRBJ1-3	-	TRBV7-3	TGTGCCAGCAGCTTAAAGGGACAGGGGAATTGTGGAAACACCATATATTTT	CASSLKGQGNCGNTIYF
-	TRBJ2-3	-	TRBV11-2	TGTGCCAGCAGCCCGGTCGGGGATACGCAGTATTTT	CASSPVGDTQYF
TRBD1	TRBJ1-2	-	TRBV28	TGTGCCAGCAGTCTAGTAGACAGGGAAGGCTATGGCTACACCTTC	CASSLVDREGYGYTF
TRBD1	TRBJ2-7	once	TRBV7-9	TGTGCCAGCAGCCCCCAGGGAGGACAGGGTTACTACGAGCAGTACTTC	CASSPQGGQGYYEQYF
TRBD1	TRBJ2-2	-	TRBV7-8	TGTGCCAGCAGCTTAGCGAGACAGGGAATCGGGGAGCTGTTTTTT	CASSLARQGIGELFF
-	TRBJ2-3	-	TRBV2	TGTGCCAGCAGTGACAGGCCCTTTAGCACAGATACGCAGTATTTT	CASSDRPFSTDTQYF
-	TRBJ1-3	once	TRBV5-4	TGTGCCAGCAGTATACAGGGTCGGGGAAACACCATATATTTT	CASSIQGRGNTIYF
-	TRBJ1-2	-	TRBV5-1	TGCGCCAGCAGCCTACAGGAAAACTATGGCTACACCTTC	CASSLQENYGYTF
TRBD1	TRBJ2-5	-	TRBV5-1	TGCGCCAGCGGCTACCTACCGGGACAGGGGGCCCAAGAGACCCAGTACTTC	CASGYLPGQGAQETQYF
TRBD1	TRBJ1-1	-	TRBV2	TGTGCCAGCAGTTGGGACAGGGGCACTGAAGCTTTCTTT	CASSWDRGTEAFF
-	TRBJ2-1	-	TRBV5-1	TGCGCCAGCAGCTCCATCGGGGGTCCCAGCTCCTACAATGAGCAGTTCTTC	CASSSIGGPSSYNEQFF
TRBD1	TRBJ1-5	-	TRBV7-2	TGTGCCAGCAGCTTAAGACAGGGCAGGGGTCAGCCCCAGCATTTT	CASSLRQGRGQPQHF
-	TRBJ2-3	once	TRBV10-2	TGCGCCAGCAGTGAGAGGACTACCAGTCGATTT	CASSERTTSRF
TRBD1	TRBJ1-4	-	TRBV10-3	TGTGCCATACCCCTGAACGGACAGGGGGCAAATAATGAAAAACTGTTTTTT	CAIPLNGQGANNEKLFF
TRBD1	TRBJ1-4	-	TRBV7-6	TGTGCCAGCAGCCCAAAGCACCGACAGGGGGGAGGTAACGTGGCGACTAATGAAAAACTGTTTTTT	CASSPKHRQGGGNVATNEKLFF
-	TRBJ2-1	-	TRBV4-1	TGCGCCAGCAGCCAAGAAGGAGGGCTCCAGGGTGAGCAGTTCTTC	CASSQEGGLQGEQFF
-	TRBJ1-3	-	TRBV29-1	TGCAGCGTTGTCGCGGGGGCTGGAAACACCATATATTTT	CSVVAGAGNTIYF
-	TRBJ1-1	-	TRBV2	TGTGCCAGCAGCCAGGGGACTGAAGCTTTCTTT	CASSQGTEAFF
-	TRBJ1-4	-	TRBV15	TGTGCCACCAGCAGAGGGAGCAGTGGAACTAATGAAAAACTGTTTTTT	CATSRGSSGTNEKLFF
-	TRBJ2-7	-	TRBV4-1	TGCGCCAGCAGCCAAGGGCTGGCGGGACCCTACGAGCAGTACTTC	CASSQGLAGPYEQYF
-	TRBJ2-5	-	TRBV18	TGTGCCAGCTCACCACGGACACTTCCACAAGAGACCCAGTACTTC	CASSPRTLPQETQYF